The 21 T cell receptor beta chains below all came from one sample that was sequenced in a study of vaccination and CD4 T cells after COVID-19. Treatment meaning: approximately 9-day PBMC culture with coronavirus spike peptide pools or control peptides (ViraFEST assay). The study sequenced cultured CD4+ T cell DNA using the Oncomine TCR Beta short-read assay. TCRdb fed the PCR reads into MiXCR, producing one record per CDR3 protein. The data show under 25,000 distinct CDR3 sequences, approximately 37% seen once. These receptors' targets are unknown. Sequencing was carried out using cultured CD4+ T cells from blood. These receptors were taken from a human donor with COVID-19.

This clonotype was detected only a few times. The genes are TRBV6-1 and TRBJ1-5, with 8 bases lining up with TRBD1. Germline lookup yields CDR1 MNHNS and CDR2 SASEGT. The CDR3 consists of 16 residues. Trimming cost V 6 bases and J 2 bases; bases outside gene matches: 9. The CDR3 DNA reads TGTGCCAGCAGCAAAGGACAGGGTGGTGGCAATCAGCCCCAGCATTTT. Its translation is CASSKGQGGGNQPQHF.

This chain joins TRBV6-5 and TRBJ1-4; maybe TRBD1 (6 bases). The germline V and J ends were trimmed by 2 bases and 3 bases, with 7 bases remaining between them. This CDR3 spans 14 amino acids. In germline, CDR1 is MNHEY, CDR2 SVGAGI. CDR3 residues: CASSYGQPNEKLFF. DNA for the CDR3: TGTGCCAGCAGTTACGGACAGCCTAATGAAAAACTGTTTTTT.

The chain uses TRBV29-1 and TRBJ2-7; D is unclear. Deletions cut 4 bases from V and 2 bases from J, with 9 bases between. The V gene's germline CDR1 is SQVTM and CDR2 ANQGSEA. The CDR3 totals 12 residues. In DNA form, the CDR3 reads TGCAGCGTTGTATGGGCTACCTACGAGCAGTACTTC. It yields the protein CSVVWATYEQYF.

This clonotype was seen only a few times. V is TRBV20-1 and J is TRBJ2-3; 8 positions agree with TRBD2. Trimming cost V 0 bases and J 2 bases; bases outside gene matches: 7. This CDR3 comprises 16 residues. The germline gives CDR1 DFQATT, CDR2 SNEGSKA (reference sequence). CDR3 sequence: CSARDFGRGVTDTQYF. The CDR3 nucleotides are TGCAGTGCTAGAGATTTTGGGCGGGGGGTCACAGATACGCAGTATTTT.

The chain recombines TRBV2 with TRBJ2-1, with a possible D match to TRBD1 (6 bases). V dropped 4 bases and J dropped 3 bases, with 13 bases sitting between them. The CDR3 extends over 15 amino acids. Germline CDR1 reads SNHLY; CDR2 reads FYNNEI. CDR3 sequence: CASSVQGPYYNEQFF. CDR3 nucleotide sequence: TGTGCCAGCAGTGTGCAGGGGCCCTACTACAATGAGCAGTTCTTC.

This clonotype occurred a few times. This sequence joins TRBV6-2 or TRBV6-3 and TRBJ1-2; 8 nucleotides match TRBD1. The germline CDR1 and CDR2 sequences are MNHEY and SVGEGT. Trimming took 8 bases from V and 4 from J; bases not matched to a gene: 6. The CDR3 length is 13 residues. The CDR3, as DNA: TGTGCCAGCGGACAGGGATCGGCCTATGGCTACACCTTC. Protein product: CASGQGSAYGYTF.

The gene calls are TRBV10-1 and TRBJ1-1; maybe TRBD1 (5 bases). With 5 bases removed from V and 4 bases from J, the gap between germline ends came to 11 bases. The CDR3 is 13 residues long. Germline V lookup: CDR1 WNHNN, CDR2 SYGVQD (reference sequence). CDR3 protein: CASSKTAGTEAFF. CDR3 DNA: TGCGCCAGCAGTAAGACAGCCGGCACTGAAGCTTTCTTT.

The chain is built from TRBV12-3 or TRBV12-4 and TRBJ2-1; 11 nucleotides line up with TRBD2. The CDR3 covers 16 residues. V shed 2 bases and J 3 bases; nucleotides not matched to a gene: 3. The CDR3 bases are TGTGCCAGCAGTTTACCCCTAGCGGGGGGCTACAATGAGCAGTTCTTC. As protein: CASSLPLAGGYNEQFF.

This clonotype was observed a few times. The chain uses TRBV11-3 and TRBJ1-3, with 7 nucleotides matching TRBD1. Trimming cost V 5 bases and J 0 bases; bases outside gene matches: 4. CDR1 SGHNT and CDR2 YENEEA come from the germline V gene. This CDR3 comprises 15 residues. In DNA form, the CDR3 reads TGTGCCAGCAGCCCGACAGGGAGCTCTGGAAACACCATATATTTT. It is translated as CASSPTGSSGNTIYF.

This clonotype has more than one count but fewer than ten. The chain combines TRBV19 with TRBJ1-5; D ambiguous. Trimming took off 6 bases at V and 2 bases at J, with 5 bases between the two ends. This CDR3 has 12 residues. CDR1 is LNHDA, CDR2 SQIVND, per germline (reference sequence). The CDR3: CASRGGNQPQHF. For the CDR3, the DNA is TGTGCCAGTAGGGGCGGCAATCAGCCCCAGCATTTT.

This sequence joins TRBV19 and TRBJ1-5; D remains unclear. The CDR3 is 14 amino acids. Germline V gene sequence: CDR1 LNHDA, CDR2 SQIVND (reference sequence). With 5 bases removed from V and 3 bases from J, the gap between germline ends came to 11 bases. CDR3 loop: CASSQESANQPQHF. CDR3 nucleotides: TGTGCCAGTAGTCAAGAGAGCGCCAATCAGCCCCAGCATTTT.

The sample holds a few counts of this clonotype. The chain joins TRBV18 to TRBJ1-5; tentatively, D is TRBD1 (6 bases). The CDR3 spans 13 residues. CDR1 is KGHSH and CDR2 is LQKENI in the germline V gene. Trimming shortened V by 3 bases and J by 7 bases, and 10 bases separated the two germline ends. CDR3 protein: CASSPNREQPQHF. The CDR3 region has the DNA TGTGCCAGCTCACCCAACAGGGAGCAGCCCCAGCATTTT.

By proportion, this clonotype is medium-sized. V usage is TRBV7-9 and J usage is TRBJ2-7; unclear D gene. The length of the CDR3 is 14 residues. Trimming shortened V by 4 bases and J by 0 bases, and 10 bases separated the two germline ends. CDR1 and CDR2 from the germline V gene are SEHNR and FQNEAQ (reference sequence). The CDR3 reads CASSSPLGSYEQYF. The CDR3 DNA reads TGTGCCAGCAGCTCTCCCCTGGGCTCCTACGAGCAGTACTTC.

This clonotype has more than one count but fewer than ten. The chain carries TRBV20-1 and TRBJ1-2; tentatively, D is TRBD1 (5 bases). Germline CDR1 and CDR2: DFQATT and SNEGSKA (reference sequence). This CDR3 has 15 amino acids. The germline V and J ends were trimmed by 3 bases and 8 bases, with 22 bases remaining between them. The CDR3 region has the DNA TGCAGTGCTAGTTTGGCCGTCGGGGGGAAAAGCGGCTACACCTTC. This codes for CSASLAVGGKSGYTF.

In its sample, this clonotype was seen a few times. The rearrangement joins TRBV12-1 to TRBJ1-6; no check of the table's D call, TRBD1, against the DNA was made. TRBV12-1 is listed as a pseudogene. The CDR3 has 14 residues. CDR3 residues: CASRIRGYNSPLHF. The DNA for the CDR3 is TGTGCCAGCCGAATCCGGGGGTATAATTCACCCCTCCACTTT.

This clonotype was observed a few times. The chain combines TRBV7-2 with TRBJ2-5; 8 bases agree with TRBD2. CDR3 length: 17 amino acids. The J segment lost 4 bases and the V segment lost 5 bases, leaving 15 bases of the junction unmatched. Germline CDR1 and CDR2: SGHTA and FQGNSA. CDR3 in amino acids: CASSRVGNSGAGETQYF. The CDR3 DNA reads TGTGCCAGCAGCCGGGTTGGTAATAGCGGGGCGGGAGAGACCCAGTACTTC.

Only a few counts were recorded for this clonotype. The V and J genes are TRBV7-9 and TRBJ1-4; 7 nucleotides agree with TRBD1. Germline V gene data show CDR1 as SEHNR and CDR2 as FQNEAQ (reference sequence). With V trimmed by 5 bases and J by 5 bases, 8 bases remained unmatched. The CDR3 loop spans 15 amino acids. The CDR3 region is CASSLTGDTNEKLFF. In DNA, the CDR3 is TGTGCCAGCAGCCTCACAGGGGACACCAATGAAAAACTGTTTTTT.

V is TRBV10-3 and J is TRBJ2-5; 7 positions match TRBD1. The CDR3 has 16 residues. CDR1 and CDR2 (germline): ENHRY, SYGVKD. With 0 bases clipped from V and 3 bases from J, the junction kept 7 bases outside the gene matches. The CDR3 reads CAISESSGTAKETQYF. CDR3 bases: TGTGCCATCAGTGAGTCGAGTGGGACAGCCAAAGAGACCCAGTACTTC.

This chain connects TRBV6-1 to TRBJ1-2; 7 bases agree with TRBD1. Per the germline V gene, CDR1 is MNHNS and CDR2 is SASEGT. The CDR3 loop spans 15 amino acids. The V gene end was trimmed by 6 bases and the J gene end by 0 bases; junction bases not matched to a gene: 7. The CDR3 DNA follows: TGTGCCAGCAGACTCGACAGGGAACCTAACTATGGCTACACCTTC. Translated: CASRLDREPNYGYTF.

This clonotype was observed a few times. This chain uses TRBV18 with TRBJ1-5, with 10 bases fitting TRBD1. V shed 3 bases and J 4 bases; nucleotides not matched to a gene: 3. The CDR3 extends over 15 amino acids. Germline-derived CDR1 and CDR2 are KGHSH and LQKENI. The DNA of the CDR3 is TGTGCCAGCTCACCGGGACAGGGGAGTAATCAGCCCCAGCATTTT. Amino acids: CASSPGQGSNQPQHF.

This chain's CDR3 is CASSLASGELFF. Written as DNA, the CDR3 is TGCGCCAGCAGCTTGGCATCCGGGGAGCTGTTTTTT. The chain joins TRBV5-1 to TRBJ2-2, with D unclear. The germline gives CDR1 SGHRS, CDR2 YFSETQ. Between the trimmed V and J ends, which lost 0 bases and 6 bases, there was a span of 3 bases. The CDR3 runs 12 residues.